The rows below give T cell receptor beta chains drawn from one sample of a study of shared clonotypes between healthy human individuals. Some clones are missing from TCRdb's copy, which holds only in-frame ones; the method was immunoSEQ multiplex PCR. The sample carries about 2,200,000 clones, about 92% recorded once. The sample was naive CD8+ T cells from PBMCs. These receptor sequences come from a man younger than 35 in good health. Some clones in this sample may be carry-over from other donors' samples. The conserved cysteine and the conserved F or W are not part of the CDR3 here.

j_call v_call cdr3_aa
TRBJ1-2 TRBV6-1 ASSERGFYGYT
TRBJ2-3 TRBV6-4 ASSDSWGGTDTQY
TRBJ2-1 TRBV4-3 ASSLLIWDKYNEQF
TRBJ1-3 TRBV6-5 ASSYDGASGNTIY
TRBJ2-2 TRBV30 AWSGLPGLAGPTNTGELF
TRBJ2-3 TRBV7-9 ASSWIPQTDTQY
TRBJ2-1 TRBV19 ASRRAGGYNEQF
TRBJ2-3 TRBV10-3 AITRPTAGGVTDTQY
TRBJ2-3 TRBV7-6 ASSKAGGPDTQY
TRBJ2-7 TRBV7-9 ASSQTGTASSYEQY
TRBJ1-1 TRBV11-2 ASSPWTGMNTEAF
TRBJ2-3 TRBV4-1 ASSQDDPGTSGSTDTQY
TRBJ2-5 TRBV25-1 ASRIWTGVQETQY
TRBJ2-2 TRBV4-1 ASSQVELAEGDTGELF
TRBJ2-2 TRBV7-3 ASSPLRDGELF
TRBJ2-7 TRBV2 ASKVTEAYEQY